Listed below are T cell receptor beta chains from one sample, sequenced in a study of T-cell reconstitution after alpha-beta-depleted transplantation in children. One entry per CDR3 protein, called by TCRdb with MiXCR from the PCR reads. The data contain approximately 490,000 distinct CDR3 sequences, around 13% of them singletons. Sequenced material: PBMCs from the stem cell graft donor, taken from the stem cell graft. These receptors came from a human donor who donated a stem cell graft to a child with combined immunodeficiency. The CDR3 runs from the conserved cysteine through the conserved F or W. D genes are given only for firm matches. Clone size appears in some rows only: once, few, many, or a class for an expanded clone.

D: TRBD2
V: TRBV6-5
size: many
J: TRBJ2-5
CDR3: CASSYSGGSQETQYF
DNA: TGTGCCAGCAGTTACTCGGGGGGGTCTCAAGAGACCCAGTACTTC

D: NA
V: TRBV7-2
size: many
J: TRBJ2-2
CDR3: CASSPSANTGELFF
DNA: TGTGCCAGCAGCCCCTCCGCGAACACCGGGGAGCTGTTTTTT

D: NA
V: TRBV10-3
size: many
J: TRBJ2-3
CDR3: CAIRGSRGRNRDTQYF
DNA: TGTGCCATCAGGGGGAGCCGGGGACGGAACAGAGATACGCAGTATTTT

D: TRBD2
V: TRBV20-1
size: NA
J: TRBJ2-1
CDR3: CSAWTSGKDEQFF
DNA: TGCAGTGCTTGGACTAGCGGGAAGGATGAGCAGTTCTTC

D: NA
V: TRBV12-3/TRBV12-4
size: many
J: TRBJ2-2
CDR3: CASSPELAQDGELFF
DNA: TGTGCCAGCAGTCCAGAACTAGCCCAGGACGGGGAGCTGTTTTTT

D: NA
V: TRBV20-1
size: NA
J: TRBJ2-4
CDR3: CSARDARGLRNIQYF
DNA: TGCAGTGCTAGAGATGCACGGGGGCTCAGGAACATTCAGTACTTC

D: NA
V: TRBV27
size: few
J: TRBJ1-5
CDR3: CASSEGGGGQPQHF
DNA: TGTGCCAGCAGCGAAGGTGGGGGCGGACAGCCCCAGCATTTT

D: NA
V: TRBV30
size: few
J: TRBJ2-1
CDR3: CAWKAFSYNEQFF
DNA: TGTGCCTGGAAGGCTTTCTCCTACAATGAGCAGTTCTTC

D: NA
V: TRBV11-2
size: few
J: TRBJ2-3
CDR3: CASTSDRSPRAGGPPLQYF
DNA: TGTGCCAGCACCTCTGACAGATCCCCGAGGGCAGGGGGGCCGCCTCTGCAGTATTTT

D: TRBD2
V: TRBV28
size: many
J: TRBJ2-1
CDR3: CASSLSTAGGNEQFF
DNA: TGTGCCAGCAGTTTATCGACAGCGGGGGGCAATGAGCAGTTCTTC

D: TRBD1
V: TRBV10-2
size: NA
J: TRBJ1-6
CDR3: CASSDRGQGPSPLHF
DNA: TGCGCCAGCAGTGATCGAGGACAGGGACCTTCACCCCTCCACTTT

D: NA
V: TRBV10-3
size: few
J: TRBJ1-1
CDR3: CASAVGTRNTEAFF
DNA: TGTGCCTCCGCAGTTGGTACTCGTAACACTGAAGCTTTCTTT

D: NA
V: TRBV12-3/TRBV12-4
size: few
J: TRBJ1-3
CDR3: CASSLSAGISGNTIYF
DNA: TGTGCCAGCAGTTTATCCGCAGGCATCTCTGGAAACACCATATATTTT

D: NA
V: TRBV10-3
size: few
J: TRBJ1-6
CDR3: CAISLTGLGNSPLHF
DNA: TGTGCCATCAGCCTGACGGGGTTGGGAAATTCACCCCTCCACTTT

D: NA
V: TRBV29-1
size: many
J: TRBJ2-1
CDR3: CSGGSFMLNEQFF
DNA: TGCAGCGGGGGGAGTTTTATGTTGAATGAGCAGTTCTTC

D: TRBD2
V: TRBV12-3/TRBV12-4
size: NA
J: TRBJ2-2
CDR3: CASSRPTSGRAGGELFF
DNA: TGTGCCAGCAGCCGACCGACTAGCGGGAGGGCCGGCGGGGAGCTGTTTTTT

D: NA
V: TRBV7-2
size: few
J: TRBJ1-4
CDR3: CASSSVLDILGKGLFF
DNA: TGTGCCAGCAGCTCAGTCCTAGACATCCTAGGAAAAGGACTGTTTTTT

D: NA
V: TRBV20-1
size: NA
J: TRBJ1-2
CDR3: CSAAWFLGDDGYTF
DNA: TGCAGTGCCGCCTGGTTCCTCGGTGACGACGGCTACACCTTC